The present entry profiles one T cell receptor (beta chain) with its context. Deletions cut 1 base from V and 4 bases from J, with 22 bases between. The CDR3 contains 19 residues. Germline V gene sequence: CDR1 LGHDT, CDR2 YNNKEL (reference sequence). Donors in Cohort 3 who had recovered were those with two negative PCRs, healthcare professional clearance, or resolution of their symptoms. The sample is drawn from a study of blood T cell repertoires in COVID-19. Across the study: Samples of COVID-19 (acute and convalescent) were obtained from the United States, Italy and Spain.

TCRdb's table, derived via immunoSEQ multiplex PCR, lists solely in-frame clones and lacks some. The table has about 320,000 clones, 90% seen once. This sequence originates from a man aged 60 to 75 who had recovered from COVID-19. The rearrangement uses TRBV3-1 (or the pseudogene TRBV3-2) and TRBJ2-2; D is possibly TRBD2 (7 bases). Sample: PBMCs or T cells enriched from blood (not recorded which). Here the CDR3 DNA reads TGTGCCAGCAGCCAAGGATTCCGGAGGCGGGGGCGGGGCACCGGGGAGCTGTTTTTT. The encoded protein is CASSQGFRRRGRGTGELFF.